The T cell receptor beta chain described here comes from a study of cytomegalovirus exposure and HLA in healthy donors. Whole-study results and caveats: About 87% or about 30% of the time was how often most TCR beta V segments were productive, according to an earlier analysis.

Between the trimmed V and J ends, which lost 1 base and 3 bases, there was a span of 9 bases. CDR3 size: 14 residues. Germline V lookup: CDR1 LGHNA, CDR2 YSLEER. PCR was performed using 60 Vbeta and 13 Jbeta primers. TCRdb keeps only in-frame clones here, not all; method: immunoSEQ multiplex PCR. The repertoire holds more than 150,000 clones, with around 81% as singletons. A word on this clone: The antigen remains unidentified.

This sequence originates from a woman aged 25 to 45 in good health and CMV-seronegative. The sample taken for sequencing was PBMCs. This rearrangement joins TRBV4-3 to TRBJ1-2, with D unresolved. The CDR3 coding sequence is TGCGCCAGCAGCCAAGGAAGAGGCGACTATGGCTACACCTTC. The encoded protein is CASSQGRGDYGYTF.